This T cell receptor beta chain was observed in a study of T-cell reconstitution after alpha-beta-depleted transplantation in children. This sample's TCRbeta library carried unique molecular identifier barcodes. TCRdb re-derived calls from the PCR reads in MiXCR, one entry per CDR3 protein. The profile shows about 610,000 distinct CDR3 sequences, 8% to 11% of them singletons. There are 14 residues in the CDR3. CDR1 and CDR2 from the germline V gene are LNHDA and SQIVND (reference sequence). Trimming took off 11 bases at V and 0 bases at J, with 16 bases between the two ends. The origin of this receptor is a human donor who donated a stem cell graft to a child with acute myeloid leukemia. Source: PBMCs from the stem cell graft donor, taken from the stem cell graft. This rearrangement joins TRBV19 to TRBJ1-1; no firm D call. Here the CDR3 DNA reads TGTGCCGCTTTAAAAGGGAACTTGAACACTGAAGCTTTCTTT. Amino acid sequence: CAALKGNLNTEAFF.